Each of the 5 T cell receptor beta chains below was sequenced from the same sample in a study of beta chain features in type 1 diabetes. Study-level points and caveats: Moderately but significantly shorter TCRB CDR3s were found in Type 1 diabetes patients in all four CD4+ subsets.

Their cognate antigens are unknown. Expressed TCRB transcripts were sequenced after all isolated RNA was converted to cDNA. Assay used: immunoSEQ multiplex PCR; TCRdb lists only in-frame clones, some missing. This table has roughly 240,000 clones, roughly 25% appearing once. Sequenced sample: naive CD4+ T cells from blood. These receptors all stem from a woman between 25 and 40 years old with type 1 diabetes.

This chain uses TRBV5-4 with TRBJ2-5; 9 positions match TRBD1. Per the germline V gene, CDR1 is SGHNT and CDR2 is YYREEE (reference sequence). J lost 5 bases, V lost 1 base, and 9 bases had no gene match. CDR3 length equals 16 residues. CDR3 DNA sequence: TGTGCCAGCAGCTTGTTTAGTACAGGGGGCGTGGAGACCCAGTACTTC. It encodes CASSLFSTGGVETQYF.

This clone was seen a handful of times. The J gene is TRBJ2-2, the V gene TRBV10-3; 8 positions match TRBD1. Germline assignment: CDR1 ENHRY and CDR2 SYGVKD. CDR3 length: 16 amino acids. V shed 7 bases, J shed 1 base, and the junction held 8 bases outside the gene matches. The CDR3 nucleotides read TGTGCCATCAACGCCGGACAGGGACTGAACACCGGGGAGCTGTTTTTT. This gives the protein CAINAGQGLNTGELFF.

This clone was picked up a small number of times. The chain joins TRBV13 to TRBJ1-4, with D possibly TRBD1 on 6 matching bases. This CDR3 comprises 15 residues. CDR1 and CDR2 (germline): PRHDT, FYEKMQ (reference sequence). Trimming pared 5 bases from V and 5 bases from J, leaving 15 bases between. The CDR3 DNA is TGTGCCAGCAGCACGAGGACAGAGCTAAATGAAAAACTGTTTTTT. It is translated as CASSTRTELNEKLFF.

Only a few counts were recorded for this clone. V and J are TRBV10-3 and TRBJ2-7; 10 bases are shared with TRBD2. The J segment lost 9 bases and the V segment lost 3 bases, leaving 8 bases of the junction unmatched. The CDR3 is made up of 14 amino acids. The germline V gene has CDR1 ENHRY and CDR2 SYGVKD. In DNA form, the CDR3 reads TGTGCCATCAGTGAAACTAGCGGGGCCATGGCGCAGTACTTC. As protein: CAISETSGAMAQYF.

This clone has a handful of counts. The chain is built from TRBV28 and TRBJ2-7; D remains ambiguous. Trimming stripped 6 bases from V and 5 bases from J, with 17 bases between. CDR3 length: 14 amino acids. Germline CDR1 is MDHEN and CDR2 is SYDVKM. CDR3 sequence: CASRPAWLGDEQYF. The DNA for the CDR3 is TGTGCCAGCAGGCCCGCTTGGCTGGGCGACGAGCAGTACTTC.